The T cell receptor beta chain under discussion was sequenced for a study of shared clonotypes between healthy human individuals (dated by TCRdb to the early 2020s). Some background on the complete study: A few men and two women, aged 18 to 49 years, made up the cohort. Leukapheresis yielded between about 0.8 and 9.5 billion PBMCs per donor. To estimate repertoire size and how much clonotypes are shared between individuals, the study performed deep sequencing of blood TCR repertoires from a handful of healthy adults. Libraries were prepared and TCR repertoires were sequenced by different laboratories using diverse techniques, in order to increase sequencing depth and limit assay-specific biases. For each donor, CD4 naive and CD4 memory were each given three plates, CD8 naive was given two plates, and CD8 memory was given one plate. Study-wide conclusions, independent of this receptor: Estimated clonotype richness was generally larger for naive than for memory subsets. Higher generation probabilities were observed for clonotypes shared by all four sorted-subset donors than for non-shared clonotypes. Sharing across four donors was observed for around 4.8% of naive CD4, over 3% of naive CD8, about 2.3% of memory CD4, and approximately 0.41% of memory CD8 clonotypes. Even with the large sequencing depth, rarefaction of the sorted-subset datasets indicated that sequencing was incomplete. Pairwise subsampling led to the expectation that sequencing depth would affect the degree of clonotype sharing among donors. Sampling was limited to blood, and TCR repertoires in tissue likely differ from TCR repertoires in blood. Because the study included only a small number of donors, the genetic and exposure-history diversity represented was limited.

The donors were healthy, HIV-negative adults with no recently reported acute infections or vaccinations. Every donor was a Caucasian adult living in Nashville, Tennessee, USA. CD4+ T cells were enriched by magnetic negative selection, after which naive cells were positively selected on CD45RA and the negative fraction was taken as the memory subset. Blood was collected by leukapheresis, and PBMCs were isolated by Ficoll-Histopaque density gradient centrifugation and then cryopreserved in liquid nitrogen vapor phase. Purity and quantity of every magnetically sorted T cell population were checked by analytical flow cytometry. Genomic DNA was isolated from each sorted fraction and quantified by UV absorbance on a Nanodrop 2000c. Using the deep immunoSEQ assay, multiplex PCR amplified TCR CDR3 regions from genomic DNA. For each cell subset, the extracted genomic DNA was distributed evenly across all wells of several immunoSEQ 96-well plates, and each plate served as one replicate. For sorted subsets, 200 to 250 ng of genomic DNA, equivalent to 25,000 to 30,000 T cell genomes, went into each replicate PCR. Purified libraries were quantified with a Qubit 3.0 fluorometer, sized on a Bioanalyzer 2100, and re-quantified with the KAPA Library Quantification kit. Every immunoSEQ 96-well plate was sequenced on a separate single-read 150-cycle Illumina NextSeq 550 flow cell. The original methods were these. Because the immunoSEQ output included only junctional sequences and no quality scores, the filtering could not be the same as the filtering used for full-length reads. To assign V/J genes and CDR3, sequences were annotated using PyIR, a Python wrapper for IgBLAST v1.9, with IMGT germline references. Reads were filtered out if the reads had weak V/J assignments (E-value above 1e-6), no CDR3, stop codons, out-of-frame junctions, or ambiguous translated residues. A V3J clonotype was defined by an identical inferred V gene, J gene, and CDR3 amino acid sequence. To compute the percentage overlap between repertoires, the number of shared unique clonotypes was divided by the size of the smaller repertoire. Repertoire richness was assessed with RTK rarefaction, the Chao1 estimator, and Recon v2.1 estimates of unobserved clonotypes. Generation probabilities for all TCRbeta clonotypes obtained by the gDNA method from a few donors were computed using OLGA. Entries here come from immuneACCESS through TCRdb and include only in-frame sequences with V and J called. Some clones fail to appear in such tables; in the studies checked, an unresolved V gene covers under half of the shortfall, and the cause of the remainder is unknown. Clone size and the V and J calls come from that table; the DNA yielded D and trimming. This sample comprises nearly 1,000,000 clones, approximately 76% of them detected only once. The ten largest clones take up around 1.5% of the sample.

This clone was detected only a few times. What this receptor recognizes is not known. The sample holds no much larger clone one base away, and base qualities are not on file. This clonotype was sampled from a man aged 18 to 35 in good health. The sample taken for sequencing was memory CD4+ T cells sorted from blood. The cell subset or site label here, explained by the study, means: CD45RA-negative fraction.

The encoded CDR3 is CASRRGGYGNTIYF. At the DNA level, the sequence is TGTGCCAGCAGACGCGGGGGTTATGGAAACACCATATATTTT. Recombination joined TRBV13 with TRBJ1-3; a weak D assignment points to TRBD1 (5 bases agree). V drops 6 bases and J drops 3 bases, leaving 12 bases in between. Sequences PRHDT (CDR1) and FYEKMQ (CDR2) are obtained from the germline V gene (reference sequence). The CDR3 spans 14 residues, from the cysteine through the phenylalanine. Just CDR3 DNA is preserved here, 42 bases in frame from base 1.